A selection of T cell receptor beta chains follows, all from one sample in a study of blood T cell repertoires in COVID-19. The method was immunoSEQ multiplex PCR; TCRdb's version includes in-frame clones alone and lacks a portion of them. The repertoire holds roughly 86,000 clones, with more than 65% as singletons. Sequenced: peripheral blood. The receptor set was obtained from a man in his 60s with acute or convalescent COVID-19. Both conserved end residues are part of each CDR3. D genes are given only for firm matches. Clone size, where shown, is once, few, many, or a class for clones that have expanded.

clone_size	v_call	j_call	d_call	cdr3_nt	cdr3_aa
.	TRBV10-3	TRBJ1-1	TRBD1	TGTGCCATCAGCGCCGGGACAGGGAACACTGAAGCTTTCTTT	CAISAGTGNTEAFF
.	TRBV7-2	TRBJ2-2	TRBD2	TGTGCCAGCAGCCCTCGGGGTGGTAGCGGGGGGGCAATCACCGGGGAGCTGTTTTTT	CASSPRGGSGGAITGELFF
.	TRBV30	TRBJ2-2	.	TGTGCCTGGACCCGACAGAAAACCGGGGAGCTGTTTTTT	CAWTRQKTGELFF
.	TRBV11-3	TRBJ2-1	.	TGTGCCAGCAGCTTAGGGGGCGGAGGGCCAGCAAATGAGCAGTTCTTC	CASSLGGGGPANEQFF
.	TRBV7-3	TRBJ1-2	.	TGTGCCAGCAGCTATCAGGGGTCGGACTATGGCTACACCTTC	CASSYQGSDYGYTF
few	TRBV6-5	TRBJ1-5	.	TGTGCCAGCAGCCAGACAGCGGGTCAGCCCCAGCATTTT	CASSQTAGQPQHF
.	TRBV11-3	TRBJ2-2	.	TGTGCCAGCAGCTTACAGGGAACCGGGGAGCTGTTTTTT	CASSLQGTGELFF
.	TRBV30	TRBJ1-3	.	TGTGCCCGCGGCGCGGTCTCTGGAAACACCATATATTTT	CARGAVSGNTIYF
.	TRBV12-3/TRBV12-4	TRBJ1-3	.	TGTGCCAGCAGTTTTAACAGAGGAAACACCATATATTTT	CASSFNRGNTIYF
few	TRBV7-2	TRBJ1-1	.	TGTGCCAGCAGCTTGGGGGGTTTGAAGACTGAAGCTTTCTTT	CASSLGGLKTEAFF
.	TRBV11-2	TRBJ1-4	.	TGTGCCAGCAGCTTAGGGCAGGGGACGGCTGAAAAACTGTTTTTT	CASSLGQGTAEKLFF
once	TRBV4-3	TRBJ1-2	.	TGCGCCAGCAGCCAAGATGCCCGGGGAAGGGCGGGCCATGGCTACACCTTC	CASSQDARGRAGHGYTF
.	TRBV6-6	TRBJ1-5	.	TGTGCCAGCAGTCTATCCGCCAGGGGCTATAGGAATCAGCCCCAGCATTTT	CASSLSARGYRNQPQHF
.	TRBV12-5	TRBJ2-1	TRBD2	TGTGCTAGTGGTTTGCCTACTAGCGGGGGGGACAATGAGCAGTTCTTC	CASGLPTSGGDNEQFF
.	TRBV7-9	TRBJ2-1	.	TGTGCCAGCAGCTTAGCGGCAGGAAACTCCTACAATGAGCAGTTCTTC	CASSLAAGNSYNEQFF
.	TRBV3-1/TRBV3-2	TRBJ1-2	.	TGTGCCAGCAGCCAAGCTCCCCAGGACTATGGCTACACCTTC	CASSQAPQDYGYTF
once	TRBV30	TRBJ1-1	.	TGTGCCTGGAGTCCCGGGTACGAAGCTTTCTTT	CAWSPGYEAFF
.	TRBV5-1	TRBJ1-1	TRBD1	TGCGCCAGCATCACCGGGACAGGGACGAACGCTGAAGCTTTCTTT	CASITGTGTNAEAFF
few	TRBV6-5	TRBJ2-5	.	TGTGCCAGCAGTTCCCAGGAGACCCAGTACTTC	CASSSQETQYF
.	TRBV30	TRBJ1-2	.	TGTGCCTGGCGGCAAGCGGGGCTCGACTATGGCTACACCTTC	CAWRQAGLDYGYTF
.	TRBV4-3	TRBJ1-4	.	TGCGCCAGCAGCCAAGATCGCGTTATTGCAACTAATGAAAAACTGTTTTTT	CASSQDRVIATNEKLFF
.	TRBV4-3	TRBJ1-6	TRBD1	TGCGCCAGCAGCCAAATACAGGGGGGGGATTCACCCCTCCACTTT	CASSQIQGGDSPLHF
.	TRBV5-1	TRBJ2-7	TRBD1	TGCGCCAGCAGCAGAAACCGGGACAGGGGAACCTACGAGCAGTACTTC	CASSRNRDRGTYEQYF
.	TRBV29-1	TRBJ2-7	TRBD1	TGCAGCGTTGAAGATAGGGCCAGGGGGTACGAGCAGTACTTC	CSVEDRARGYEQYF